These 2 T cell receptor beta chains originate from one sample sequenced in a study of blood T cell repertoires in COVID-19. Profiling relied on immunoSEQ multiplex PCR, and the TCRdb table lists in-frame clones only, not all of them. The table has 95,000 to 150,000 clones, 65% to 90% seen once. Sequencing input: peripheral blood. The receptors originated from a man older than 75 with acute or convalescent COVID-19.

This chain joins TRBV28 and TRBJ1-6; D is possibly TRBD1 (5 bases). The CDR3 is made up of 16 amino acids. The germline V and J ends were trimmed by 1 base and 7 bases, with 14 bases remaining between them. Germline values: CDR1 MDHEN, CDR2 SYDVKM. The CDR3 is CASSLLKGARNSPLHF. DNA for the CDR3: TGTGCCAGCAGTTTATTGAAAGGGGCCCGAAATTCACCCCTCCACTTT.

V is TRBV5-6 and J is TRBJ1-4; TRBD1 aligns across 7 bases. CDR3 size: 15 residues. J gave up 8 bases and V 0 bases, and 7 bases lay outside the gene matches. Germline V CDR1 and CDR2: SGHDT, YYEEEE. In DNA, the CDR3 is TGTGCCAGCAGCTTGGTAGGGGGCGCCGAGGAAAAACTGTTTTTT. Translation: CASSLVGGAEEKLFF.